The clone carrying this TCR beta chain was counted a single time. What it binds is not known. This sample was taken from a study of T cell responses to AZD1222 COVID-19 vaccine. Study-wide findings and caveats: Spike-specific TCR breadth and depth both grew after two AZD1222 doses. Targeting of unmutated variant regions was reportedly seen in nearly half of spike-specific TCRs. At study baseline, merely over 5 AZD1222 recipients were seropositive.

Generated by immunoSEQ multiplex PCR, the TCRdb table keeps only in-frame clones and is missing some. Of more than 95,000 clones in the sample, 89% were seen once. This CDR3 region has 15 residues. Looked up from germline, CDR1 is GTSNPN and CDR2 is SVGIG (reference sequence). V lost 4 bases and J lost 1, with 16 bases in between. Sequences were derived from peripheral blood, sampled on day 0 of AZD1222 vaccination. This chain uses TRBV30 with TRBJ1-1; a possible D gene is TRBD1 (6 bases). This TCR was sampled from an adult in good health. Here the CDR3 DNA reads TGTGCCTGGACCCCGTTGGGACAATCGAACACTGAAGCTTTCTTT. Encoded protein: CAWTPLGQSNTEAFF.